These 7 T cell receptor beta chains were sequenced from one sample in a study of post-analysis software for immune sequencing data. Prepared TCR beta cDNA libraries contained unique molecular identifiers. Using its own MiXCR run on the PCR reads, TCRdb lists one record per CDR3 protein. The table includes hundreds of thousands of distinct CDR3 sequences, roughly two fifths detected once. Study results and caveats: A few TRBV segments occurring more often in patients than controls included TRBV5-6, TRBV5-1 and TRBV20-1.

No cognate antigen is known for these TCRs. The material sequenced was blood. The receptors stem from a girl aged 10 to 17 with multiple sclerosis.

The table lists this clonotype with a few counts. The chain has TRBV7-8 and TRBJ1-2; a weak D match, TRBD1 (6 bases). The germline CDR1 and CDR2 sequences are SGHVS and FQNEAQ. Trimming shortened V by 1 base and J by 4 bases, and 13 bases separated the two germline ends. This CDR3 is built from 15 residues. The CDR3: CASSLDRGVSYGYTF. The CDR3 nucleotides are TGTGCCAGCAGCTTAGATAGGGGGGTATCCTATGGCTACACCTTC.

The sample holds a few counts of this clonotype. The chain recombines TRBV12-3 or TRBV12-4 with TRBJ1-2; no definite D call. Trimming removed 7 bases from V and 6 bases from J, with 18 bases in between. The CDR3 is made up of 14 amino acids. In DNA form, the CDR3 reads TGTGCCAGCAACCTCGCGCCTGCTATTGATGGCTACACCTTC. Protein product: CASNLAPAIDGYTF.

This chain uses TRBV29-1 with TRBJ1-1; D gene uncertain. The CDR3 is 13 residues long. Trimming pared 6 bases from V and 0 bases from J, leaving 11 bases between. The germline V gene encodes CDR1 SQVTM and CDR2 ANQGSEA. CDR3 sequence reads: CSVNRPLNTEAFF. The DNA for the CDR3 is TGCAGCGTCAATAGACCCCTGAACACTGAAGCTTTCTTT.

The chain couples TRBV5-5 to TRBJ2-3; D unresolved. Germline CDR1 SGHKS, CDR2 YYEKEE (reference sequence). There are 14 residues in the CDR3. Between the trimmed V and J ends, which lost 1 base and 0 bases, there was a span of 6 bases. The CDR3 region is CASSLQSSTDTQYF. CDR3 bases: TGTGCCAGCAGCTTGCAGTCGAGCACAGATACGCAGTATTTT. The complete variable domain, with remaining parts taken from reference TRBV5-5 and TRBJ2-3, reads DAGVTQSPTHLIKTRGQQVTLRCSPISGHKSVSWYQQVLGQGPQFIFQYYEKEERGRGNFPDRFSARQFPNYSSELNVNALLLGDSALYLCASSLQSSTDTQYFGPGTRLTVL.

The chain carries TRBV20-1 and TRBJ2-5, with D hard to call. Germline V gene sequence: CDR1 DFQATT, CDR2 SNEGSKA (reference sequence). The CDR3 runs 14 residues. V was pared by 5 bases and J by 1 base, with 14 bases between. The CDR3 here is CSAQRGGSQETQYF. The DNA for the CDR3 is TGCAGTGCTCAGAGAGGCGGCAGCCAAGAGACCCAGTACTTC.

This clonotype was observed at least ten times. The J gene is TRBJ2-7, the V gene TRBV20-1, with D perhaps matching TRBD1 (6 bases). The CDR3 contains 11 residues. Per the germline V gene, CDR1 is DFQATT and CDR2 is SNEGSKA (reference sequence). Written as DNA, the CDR3 is TGCAGAGCCGGGGACACCTACGAGCAGTACTTC. Translated, it gives CRAGDTYEQYF.

A single count supports this clonotype. This chain joins TRBV12-3 or TRBV12-4 and TRBJ2-7; TRBD2 matches at 7 bases. Trimming cost V 5 bases and J 2 bases; bases outside gene matches: 9. This CDR3 has 15 residues. The CDR3 spells CASSQGTTVPYEQYF. CDR3 coding DNA: TGTGCCAGCAGTCAAGGGACTACCGTACCCTACGAGCAGTACTTC.